These T cell receptor beta chains were read from a single sample in a study of blood T cell repertoires in COVID-19. TCRdb's copy holds only in-frame clones and misses some; the assay was immunoSEQ multiplex PCR. This table has 300,000 or so clones, around nine tenths appearing once. Sample: PBMCs or T cells enriched from blood (not recorded which). These receptors all come from a woman between 25 and 40 years old who had recovered from COVID-19. The CDR3 runs from the conserved cysteine through the conserved F or W. D genes are given only for firm matches. Not every row has a clone size; where given, it reads once, few, many or a size class.

j_gene | abundance | d_gene | v_gene | CDR3aa | CDR3nt
TRBJ1-5 | - | TRBD1 | TRBV6-6 | CASTEQGTGNQPQHF | TGTGCCAGCACTGAACAGGGGACGGGCAATCAGCCCCAGCATTTT
TRBJ1-1 | once | - | TRBV7-6 | CASSLEASGGTEAFF | TGTGCCAGCAGCTTAGAGGCGAGCGGCGGCACTGAAGCTTTCTTT
TRBJ2-5 | - | - | TRBV4-3 | CASSKGESETQYF | TGCGCCAGCAGCAAGGGAGAGTCAGAGACCCAGTACTTC
TRBJ2-1 | - | - | TRBV7-2 | CASSLSSQNLYNEQFF | TGTGCCAGCAGCTTATCCTCACAGAATCTGTACAATGAGCAGTTCTTC
TRBJ2-7 | - | - | TRBV28 | CASRDTLYNYEQYF | TGTGCCAGCAGGGACACCCTATACAACTACGAGCAGTACTTC
TRBJ2-2 | - | TRBD2 | TRBV7-8 | CASSQSGNPGELFF | TGTGCCAGCTCCCAGAGCGGGAACCCCGGGGAGCTGTTTTTT
TRBJ2-3 | - | TRBD2 | TRBV10-1 | CASSELLGLEPSTDTQYF | TGCGCCAGCAGTGAATTATTAGGACTAGAACCTTCCACAGATACGCAGTATTTT
TRBJ1-2 | - | - | TRBV3-1/TRBV3-2 | CASSHKDRAFYGYTF | TGTGCCAGCAGCCACAAGGACAGAGCCTTCTATGGCTACACCTTC
TRBJ1-1 | - | - | TRBV29-1 | CSARSGSDTEAFF | TGCAGCGCTCGTTCGGGGTCCGACACTGAAGCTTTCTTT
TRBJ2-7 | many | - | TRBV10-3 | CKGGENNF | TGTAAAGGGGGGGAAAACAATTTC
TRBJ2-2 | - | - | TRBV3-1/TRBV3-2 | CASSQPDRFGGELFF | TGTGCCAGCAGCCAACCTGACAGGTTCGGCGGGGAGCTGTTTTTT
TRBJ2-7 | - | - | TRBV2 | CASSAGLGAYEQYF | TGTGCCAGCAGCGCCGGTCTGGGAGCCTACGAGCAGTACTTC
TRBJ1-2 | - | TRBD1 | TRBV7-9 | CASSSHPDRAKATNYGYTF | TGTGCCAGCAGCTCCCACCCGGACAGGGCCAAGGCGACTAACTATGGCTACACCTTC
TRBJ2-5 | - | - | TRBV11-2 | CASSLARNQETQYF | TGTGCCAGCAGCTTAGCCAGAAACCAAGAGACCCAGTACTTC
TRBJ2-2 | - | - | TRBV10-3 | CAISDRQGNTGELFF | TGTGCCATCAGTGATAGGCAGGGGAACACCGGGGAGCTGTTTTTT
TRBJ2-1 | - | TRBD2 | TRBV28 | CASSPNLGAGVDNEQFF | TGTGCCAGCAGCCCCAACCTGGGAGCGGGAGTAGACAATGAGCAGTTCTTC
TRBJ2-1 | - | - | TRBV27 | CASSGYNEQFF | TGTGCCAGCTCGGGCTACAATGAGCAGTTCTTC
TRBJ1-1 | once | - | TRBV5-8 | CASSLTGPTEAFF | TGTGCCAGCAGCTTAACAGGGCCAACTGAAGCTTTCTTT
TRBJ2-1 | - | - | TRBV27 | CASPPRNRDWGFHNEQFF | TGTGCCAGCCCCCCCCGCAATCGTGACTGGGGCTTTCACAATGAGCAGTTCTTC